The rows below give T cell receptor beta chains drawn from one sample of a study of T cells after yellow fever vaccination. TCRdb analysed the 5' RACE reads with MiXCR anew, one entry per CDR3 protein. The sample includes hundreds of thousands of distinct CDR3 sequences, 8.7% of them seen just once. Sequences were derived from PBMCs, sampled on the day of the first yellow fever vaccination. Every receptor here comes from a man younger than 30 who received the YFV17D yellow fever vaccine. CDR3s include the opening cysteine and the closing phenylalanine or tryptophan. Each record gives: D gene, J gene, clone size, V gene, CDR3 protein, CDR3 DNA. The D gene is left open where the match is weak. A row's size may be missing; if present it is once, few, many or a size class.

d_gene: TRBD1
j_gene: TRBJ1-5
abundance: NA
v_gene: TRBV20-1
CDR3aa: CSAINRQGYSNQPQHF
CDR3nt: TGCAGTGCTATCAACCGACAGGGCTATAGCAATCAGCCCCAGCATTTT

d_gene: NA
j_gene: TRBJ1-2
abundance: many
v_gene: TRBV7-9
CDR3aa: CASSLDANNYGYTF
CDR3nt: TGTGCCAGCAGCTTAGATGCGAATAACTATGGCTACACCTTC

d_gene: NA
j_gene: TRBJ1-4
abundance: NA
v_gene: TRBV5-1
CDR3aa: CASSSGRDNEKLFF
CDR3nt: TGCGCCAGCAGCTCGGGACGGGACAATGAAAAACTGTTTTTT

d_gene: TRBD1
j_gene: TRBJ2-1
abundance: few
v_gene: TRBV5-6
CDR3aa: CASSLGGQGLVDEQFF
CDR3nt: TGTGCCAGCAGCTTGGGGGGACAGGGGTTGGTCGATGAGCAGTTCTTC

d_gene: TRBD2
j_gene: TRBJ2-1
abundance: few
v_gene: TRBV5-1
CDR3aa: CASRASGGPSYNEQFF
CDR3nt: TGCGCCAGCAGGGCTAGCGGGGGGCCATCCTACAATGAGCAGTTCTTC

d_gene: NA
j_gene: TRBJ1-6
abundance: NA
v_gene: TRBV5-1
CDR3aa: CASSPRGPASPLHF
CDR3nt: TGCGCCAGCAGCCCCAGGGGCCCGGCTTCACCCCTCCACTTT

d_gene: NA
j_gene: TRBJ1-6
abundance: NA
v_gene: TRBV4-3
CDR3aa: CASSQESISGSSPLHF
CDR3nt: TGCGCCAGCAGCCAAGAATCGATTAGCGGGTCTTCACCCCTCCACTTT

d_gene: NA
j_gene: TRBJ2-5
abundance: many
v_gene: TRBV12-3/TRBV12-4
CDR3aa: CASRPPRGAPTQETQYF
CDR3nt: TGTGCCAGCAGACCCCCCCGCGGGGCTCCTACTCAAGAGACCCAGTACTTC

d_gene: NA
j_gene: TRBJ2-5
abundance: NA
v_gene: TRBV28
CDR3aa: CASSLGDRHGETQYF
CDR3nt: TGTGCCAGCAGTTTGGGGGACCGTCACGGAGAGACCCAGTACTTC

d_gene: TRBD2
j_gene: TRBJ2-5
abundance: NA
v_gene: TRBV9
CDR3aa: CASSVVPSGGPRAETQYF
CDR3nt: TGTGCCAGCAGCGTAGTCCCTAGCGGGGGCCCCCGGGCAGAGACCCAGTACTTC

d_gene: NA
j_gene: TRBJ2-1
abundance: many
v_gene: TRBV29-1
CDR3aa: CSVSRPPGFNEQFF
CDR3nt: TGCAGCGTTTCCCGACCCCCGGGATTTAATGAGCAGTTCTTC

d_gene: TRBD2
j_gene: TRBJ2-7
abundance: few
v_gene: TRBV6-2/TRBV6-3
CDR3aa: CASSSPLPGGPRRSDEQYF
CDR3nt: TGTGCCAGCAGTTCTCCCCTCCCGGGGGGGCCCCGGCGTTCTGACGAGCAGTACTTC

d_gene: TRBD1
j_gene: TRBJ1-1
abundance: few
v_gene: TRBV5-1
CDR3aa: CASGTGGGTEAFF
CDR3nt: TGCGCCAGCGGAACAGGGGGAGGCACTGAAGCTTTCTTT

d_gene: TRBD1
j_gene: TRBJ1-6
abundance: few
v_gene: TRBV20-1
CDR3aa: CSARTGIDSPLHF
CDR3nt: TGCAGTGCTAGGACAGGGATTGATTCACCCCTCCACTTT

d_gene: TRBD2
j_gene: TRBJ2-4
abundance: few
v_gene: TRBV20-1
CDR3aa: CSASKVGGVKNIQYF
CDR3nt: TGCAGTGCTAGTAAGGTGGGGGGGGTCAAAAACATTCAGTACTTC

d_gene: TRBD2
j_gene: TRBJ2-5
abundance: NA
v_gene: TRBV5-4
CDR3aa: CASSFGGSETQYF
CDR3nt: TGTGCCAGCAGCTTCGGGGGGTCGGAGACCCAGTACTTC

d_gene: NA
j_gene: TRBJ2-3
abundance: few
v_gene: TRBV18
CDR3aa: CASSRRGAGDTQYF
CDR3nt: TGTGCCAGCTCCCGACGGGGGGCAGGAGATACGCAGTATTTT

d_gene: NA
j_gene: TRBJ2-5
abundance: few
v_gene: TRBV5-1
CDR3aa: CASSLGSSGRYQETQYF
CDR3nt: TGCGCCAGCAGCTTGGGGTCAAGCGGTCGGTACCAAGAGACCCAGTACTTC

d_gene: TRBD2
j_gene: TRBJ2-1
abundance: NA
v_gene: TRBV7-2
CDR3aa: CASSPGTSGDKQFF
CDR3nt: TGTGCCAGCAGCCCTGGGACTAGCGGGGATAAGCAGTTCTTC

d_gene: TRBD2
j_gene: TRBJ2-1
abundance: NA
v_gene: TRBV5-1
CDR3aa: CASSLLASGANNEQFF
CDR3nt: TGCGCCAGCAGCTTGTTGGCTAGCGGGGCGAACAATGAGCAGTTCTTC

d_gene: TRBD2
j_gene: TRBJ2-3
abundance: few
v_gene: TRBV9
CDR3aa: CASSVVASGGAGDTQYF
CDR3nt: TGTGCCAGCAGCGTAGTGGCGAGCGGGGGGGCAGGAGATACGCAGTATTTT

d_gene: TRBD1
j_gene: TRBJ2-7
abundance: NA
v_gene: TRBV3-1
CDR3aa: CASNRQGNEQYF
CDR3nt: TGTGCCAGCAACCGACAGGGGAACGAGCAGTACTTC

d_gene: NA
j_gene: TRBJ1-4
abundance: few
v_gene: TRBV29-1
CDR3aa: CSVSRVFNEKLFF
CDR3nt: TGCAGCGTTTCCAGGGTATTTAATGAAAAACTGTTTTTT

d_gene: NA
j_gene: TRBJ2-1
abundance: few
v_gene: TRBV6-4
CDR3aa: CASSETLNNEQFF
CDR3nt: TGTGCCAGCAGTGAAACTCTCAACAATGAGCAGTTCTTC

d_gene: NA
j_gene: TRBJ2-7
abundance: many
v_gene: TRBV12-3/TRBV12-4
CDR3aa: CASKDRISYEQYF
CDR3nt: TGTGCCAGCAAGGACCGAATCTCCTACGAGCAGTACTTC

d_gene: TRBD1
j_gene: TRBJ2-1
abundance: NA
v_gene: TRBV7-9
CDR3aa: CASRPQGIEQFF
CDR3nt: TGTGCCAGCAGACCACAGGGGATAGAGCAGTTCTTC

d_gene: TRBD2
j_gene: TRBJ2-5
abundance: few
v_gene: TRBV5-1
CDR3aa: CASSYRGGIEETQYF
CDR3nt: TGCGCCAGCAGCTACCGCGGGGGGATCGAAGAGACCCAGTACTTC

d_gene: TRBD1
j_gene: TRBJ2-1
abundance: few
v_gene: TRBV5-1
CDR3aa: CASRSWDRGRLFSWNEQFF
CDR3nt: TGCGCCAGCAGGAGTTGGGACAGGGGGCGATTATTTTCATGGAATGAGCAGTTCTTC